This passage covers 20 T cell receptor beta chains from one sample sequenced in a study of blood T cell repertoires in COVID-19 (dated by TCRdb to about 2020). Library method: the immunoSEQ multiplex PCR assay. Not all clones reach the TCRdb copy of this immuneACCESS table, which keeps in-frame sequences only. Checked studies attribute under half of the gap to unresolved V genes and leave the rest unexplained. In all, the sample holds approximately 120,000 clones, and around 81% of those were seen once. The top ten clonotypes cover about a tenth of the sample. The sample consisted of peripheral blood. The receptor source for this set is a human donor in a cohort sampled during active COVID-19.

This chain connects TRBV4-1 to TRBJ1-2; perhaps TRBD1 as D (5 bases). The germline gives CDR1 MGHRA, CDR2 YSYEKL. This CDR3 is built from 17 residues. With 5 bases removed from V and 1 base from J, the gap between germline ends came to 20 bases. The DNA for the CDR3 is TGCGCCAGCAGCGACAGTCCTCAAACGATCGGTAACTATGGCTACACCTTC. This encodes CASSDSPQTIGNYGYTF.

The chain employs TRBV19 and TRBJ1-3, with no clear D. This CDR3 is built from 15 residues. The V end lost 8 bases, the J end lost 0 bases, and 14 bases lay between the germline ends. CDR1 LNHDA and CDR2 SQIVND come from the germline V gene (reference sequence). The CDR3 loop is CASCETAFSGNTIYF. DNA for the CDR3: TGTGCCAGTTGCGAAACAGCATTCTCTGGAAACACCATATATTTT.

This clone is a singleton in its sample. This chain joins TRBV29-1 and TRBJ2-7; 11 bases are shared with TRBD2. Germline V gives CDR1 SQVTM, CDR2 ANQGSEA. This CDR3 region has 14 residues. V trimming: 4 bases; J trimming: 4 bases; junction bases outside the gene matches: 6. In DNA, the CDR3 is TGCAGCGTTGCGTTACTAGCGGGGGCTTACGAGCAGTACTTC. Translated, it gives CSVALLAGAYEQYF.

CDR3 nucleotide sequence: TGTGCCAGCAGCCAAGAGTTAAACTATGGCTACACCTTC. Encoded protein: CASSQELNYGYTF. The rearrangement links TRBV3-1 (or the pseudogene TRBV3-2) to TRBJ1-2; D is undetermined. CDR1 is LGHDT and CDR2 is YNNKEL in the germline V gene (reference sequence). The CDR3 is 13 residues long. The V gene lost 0 bases and the J gene lost 2 bases, with 4 bases spanning the gap.

This chain links TRBV19 with TRBJ2-7, with 10 bases that match TRBD1. V dropped 5 bases and J dropped 2; count of bases not matched to a gene: 9. The germline V gene has CDR1 LNHDA and CDR2 SQIVND (reference sequence). This CDR3 is built from 16 residues. The CDR3 is CASSSLGQGKTYEQYF. CDR3 DNA sequence: TGTGCCAGTAGTTCGTTGGGACAGGGGAAAACCTACGAGCAGTACTTC.

The gene calls are TRBV2 and TRBJ1-1; unclear D gene. V was clipped by 4 bases and J by 5 bases, with 17 bases between them. CDR3 length: 15 amino acids. CDR1 and CDR2 (germline): SNHLY, FYNNEI. The CDR3 loop reads CASSVGGRAGTEAFF. CDR3 sequence (DNA): TGTGCCAGCAGTGTAGGAGGACGGGCTGGGACTGAAGCTTTCTTT. Supplemented by reference TRBV2 and TRBJ1-1, the full variable domain reads EPEVTQTPSHQVTQMGQEVILRCVPISNHLYFYWYRQILGQKVEFLVSFYNNEISEKSEIFDDQFSVERPDGSNFTLKIRSTKLEDSAMYFCASSVGGRAGTEAFFGQGTRLTVV.

The rearrangement uses TRBV2 and TRBJ1-6; no clear D gene. The CDR3 runs to 11 residues. The germline V gene encodes CDR1 SNHLY and CDR2 FYNNEI. V was shortened by 2 bases and J by 11 bases, with 4 bases between the two germline ends. CDR3 sequence: CASSELTPLHF. The CDR3, as DNA: TGTGCCAGCAGTGAACTAACACCCCTCCACTTT.

Written as DNA, the CDR3 is TGTGCCAGCAGCTTAGAAGACAGGCGCCCCCAAGAGACCCAGTACTTC. It yields the protein CASSLEDRRPQETQYF. The chain is built from TRBV7-9 and TRBJ2-5; D might be TRBD1 (6 bases). Trimming removed 1 base at V and 1 base at J, with 13 bases between. The CDR3 loop spans 16 amino acids. Germline CDR1 reads SEHNR; CDR2 reads FQNEAQ (reference sequence).

The chain combines TRBV7-3 with TRBJ2-1; TRBD2 might be the D (5 bases). The CDR3 runs 14 residues. Trimming cost V 5 bases and J 9 bases, with 17 bases left between them. Germline CDR1 and CDR2: SGHTA and FQGTGA. This CDR3 reads CASSPLGASGEQFF. CDR3 nucleotides: TGTGCCAGCAGCCCCCTGGGAGCATCTGGTGAGCAGTTCTTC. The full variable domain, completed using reference TRBV7-3 and TRBJ2-1, is GAGVSQTPSNKVTEKGKYVELRCDPISGHTALYWYRQSLGQGPEFLIYFQGTGAADDSGLPNDRFFAVRPEGSVSTLKIQRTERGDSAVYLCASSPLGASGEQFFGPGTRLTVL.

The chain carries TRBV5-4 and TRBJ1-2, with TRBD1 matching 9 bases. V trimming: 4 bases; J trimming: 2 bases; junction bases outside the gene matches: 15. The CDR3 totals 18 residues. CDR1 and CDR2 from the germline V gene are SGHNT and YYREEE (reference sequence). CDR3 loop: CASSIDRGAIGVNYGYTF. In nucleotides, the CDR3 is TGTGCCAGCAGCATTGACAGGGGGGCGATAGGCGTCAACTATGGCTACACCTTC.

This clone was seen once. The chain couples TRBV3-1 (or the pseudogene TRBV3-2) to TRBJ1-3; D is unresolved. Germline CDR1 LGHDT, CDR2 YNNKEL (reference sequence). The CDR3 extends over 15 amino acids. V lost 0 bases, J lost 1 base, and 7 bases lay in between. The CDR3 DNA reads TGTGCCAGCAGCCAAGATACCGGGTCTGGAAACACCATATATTTT. It yields the protein CASSQDTGSGNTIYF.

The chain links TRBV9 to TRBJ2-1; TRBD2 matches at 14 bases. This CDR3 region has 15 residues. The J segment lost 8 bases and the V segment lost 2 bases, leaving 3 bases of the junction unmatched. The V gene's germline CDR1 is SGDLS and CDR2 YYNGEE. This CDR3 reads CASSVTSGGAYEQFF. CDR3 coding DNA: TGTGCCAGCAGCGTGACTAGCGGGGGGGCCTATGAGCAGTTCTTC.

This clone was counted a few times. J is TRBJ1-1 and V is TRBV21-1; TRBD1 was called by the table and not checked on the DNA. TRBV21-1 is listed as a pseudogene. The CDR3 covers 18 residues. The CDR3 spells CASSKINREVIKDTEAFF. The CDR3 DNA sequence: TGTGCCAGCAGCAAAATCAACAGGGAAGTAATTAAGGACACTGAAGCTTTCTTT.

This chain links TRBV18 with TRBJ2-7; D is undetermined. Germline values: CDR1 KGHSH, CDR2 LQKENI. Trimming shortened V by 5 bases and J by 5 bases, and 13 bases separated the two germline ends. The CDR3 runs 13 residues. The CDR3 protein is CASSSIGGDEQYF. The CDR3 DNA reads as TGTGCCAGCTCATCCATAGGCGGAGACGAGCAGTACTTC.

The chain carries TRBV3-1 (or the pseudogene TRBV3-2) and TRBJ1-1, with no clear D. Deletions cut 4 bases from V and 0 bases from J, with 9 bases between. Per the germline V gene, CDR1 is LGHDT and CDR2 is YNNKEL (reference sequence). The CDR3 has 14 residues. CDR3 in amino acids: CASSRKDMNTEAFF. The CDR3 DNA follows: TGTGCCAGCAGCCGGAAAGACATGAACACTGAAGCTTTCTTT.

This chain connects TRBV21-1 to TRBJ1-2; TRBD1, as called in the table, went unchecked against the DNA. TRBV21-1 is termed a pseudogene. The CDR3 extends over 16 amino acids. This CDR3 is CASSAWGTGVGYGYTF. CDR3 DNA sequence: TGTGCCAGCAGCGCCTGGGGGACAGGGGTTGGCTATGGCTACACCTTC.

The CDR3 region is CASSPAGSYGYTF. As DNA, the CDR3 is TGTGCCAGCAGCCCCGCGGGCAGCTATGGCTACACCTTC. The chain employs TRBV12-3 or TRBV12-4 and TRBJ1-2; no clear D. The V end lost 6 bases, the J end lost 4 bases, and 12 bases lay between the germline ends. The CDR3 sequence is 13 residues long.

The V gene is TRBV6-6, the J gene TRBJ1-2, with D possibly being TRBD1 (6 bases). The CDR3 is 13 residues long. V gave up 5 bases and J gave up 3 bases, with 10 bases separating them. CDR1 is MNHNY, CDR2 SVGAGI, per germline (reference sequence). The CDR3 spells CASSMTGHYGYTF. In nucleotides, the CDR3 is TGTGCCAGCAGTATGACAGGCCACTATGGCTACACCTTC.

A note on this clone: This sample also contains other DNA sequences that code for the same CDR3. V usage is TRBV19 and J usage is TRBJ1-1; weak D call: TRBD1 (5 bases). The germline gives CDR1 LNHDA, CDR2 SQIVND (reference sequence). Trimming took 3 bases from V and 1 from J, leaving 6 bases between them. CDR3 length equals 13 residues. In nucleotides, the CDR3 is TGTGCCAGTAGTATTCAGGGGAACACTGAAGCTTTCTTT. This sequence encodes CASSIQGNTEAFF.

This clone was detected only a few times. The chain recombines TRBV19 with TRBJ1-5; 8 nucleotides agree with TRBD1. This CDR3 spans 16 amino acids. Trimming at V came to 7 bases and at J to 2 bases, leaving 10 bases not matched to a gene. Germline CDR1 reads LNHDA; CDR2 reads SQIVND (reference sequence). The DNA of the CDR3 is TGTGCCAGTACCCGACAGGGGCCCGCGGGCAATCAGCCCCAGCATTTT. It translates to CASTRQGPAGNQPQHF.